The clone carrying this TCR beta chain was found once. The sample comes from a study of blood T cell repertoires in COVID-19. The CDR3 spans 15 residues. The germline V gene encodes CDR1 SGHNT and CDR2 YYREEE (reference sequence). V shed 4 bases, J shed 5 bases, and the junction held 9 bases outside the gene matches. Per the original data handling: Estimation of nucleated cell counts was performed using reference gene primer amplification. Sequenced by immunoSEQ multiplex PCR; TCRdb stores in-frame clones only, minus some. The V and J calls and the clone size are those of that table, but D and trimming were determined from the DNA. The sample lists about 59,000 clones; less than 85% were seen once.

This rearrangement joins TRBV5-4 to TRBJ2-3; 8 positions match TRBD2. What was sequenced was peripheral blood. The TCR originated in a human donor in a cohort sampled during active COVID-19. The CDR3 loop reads CASSDPGRAGDTQYF. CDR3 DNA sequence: TGTGCCAGCAGCGATCCCGGGAGGGCGGGAGATACGCAGTATTTT.